Listed below are T cell receptor beta chains from one sample, sequenced in a study of beta chain features in type 1 diabetes. The method was immunoSEQ multiplex PCR; TCRdb's version includes in-frame clones alone and lacks a portion of them. The sample carries over 120,000 clones, 9.2% recorded once. Specimen: central memory CD4+ T cells from blood. The receptor set was obtained from a man between 18 and 35 years old in good health. CDR3s include the opening cysteine and the closing phenylalanine or tryptophan. A D gene is named only where the DNA matches it firmly. Only part of the rows carry a size: once, few, many, or a class if the clone is expanded.

CDR3nt | CDR3aa | abundance | j_gene | v_gene | d_gene
TGTGCCAGCAGCTTGGAAGGTGGGCTCAACACCGGGGAGCTGTTTTTT | CASSLEGGLNTGELFF | . | TRBJ2-2 | TRBV5-6 | .
TGTGCCAGCACCCGACTAGCGGGGGGTACCTCCTACGAGCAGTACTTC | CASTRLAGGTSYEQYF | . | TRBJ2-7 | TRBV2 | TRBD2
TGTGCCTGGAGTGTAGCCCTAAGAGGAGATACGCAGTATTTT | CAWSVALRGDTQYF | . | TRBJ2-3 | TRBV30 | .
TGTGCCAGCAGAGGTGGGGGGATTGAAAAACTGTTTTTT | CASRGGGIEKLFF | . | TRBJ1-4 | TRBV6-6 | .
TGTGCCAGCAGTTACGCGGCAGAGAGCGAAGCTTTCTTT | CASSYAAESEAFF | few | TRBJ1-1 | TRBV6-6 | .
TGTGCCAGCAGCTTGTTTGCGGGGGGAGGGGCAGATACGCAGTATTTT | CASSLFAGGGADTQYF | few | TRBJ2-3 | TRBV5-4 | TRBD2
TGTGCCTGGAACCGGGACAGGGGGTACGAGCAGTACTTC | CAWNRDRGYEQYF | many | TRBJ2-7 | TRBV30 | TRBD1
TGTGCCAGTAGTATCCGGGAGACCCAGTACTTC | CASSIRETQYF | . | TRBJ2-5 | TRBV19 | .
TGTGCCAGCAGCTTGTTAGCGGGGGTGATACAAGAGACCCAGTACTTC | CASSLLAGVIQETQYF | . | TRBJ2-5 | TRBV7-2 | TRBD2
TGTGCCAGCAGTGAAGAAGACAGGGGGCCGCAGTTCTTC | CASSEEDRGPQFF | few | TRBJ2-1 | TRBV2 | TRBD1
TGTGCCAGCAGCCCAAGCAGCTGGAGCTCCTACAATGAGCAGTTCTTC | CASSPSSWSSYNEQFF | many | TRBJ2-1 | TRBV5-4 | .
TGTGCCAGCTCACCGCCTAGCGGAGCAACAGATACGCAGTATTTT | CASSPPSGATDTQYF | . | TRBJ2-3 | TRBV18 | TRBD2
TGTGCCAGCAGTGAAATTTGGTCGGGGGGACTGTTTTTT | CASSEIWSGGLFF | . | TRBJ1-4 | TRBV2 | .
TGTGCCAGCAGTGATGAGGGAGAAATTAGTCCCCTCCACTTT | CASSDEGEISPLHF | . | TRBJ1-6 | TRBV2 | .
TGCGCCAGCAGCCAACGGGACAGGGGCTATGGCTACACCTTC | CASSQRDRGYGYTF | . | TRBJ1-2 | TRBV4-3 | TRBD1
TGTGCCAGCAGTGAAAGGGACAGGGTTAACTATGGCTACACCTTC | CASSERDRVNYGYTF | . | TRBJ1-2 | TRBV6-1 | TRBD1
TGCAGCGTTTCCGGACAGGCGTCTGGAAACACCATATATTTT | CSVSGQASGNTIYF | . | TRBJ1-3 | TRBV29-1 | TRBD1
TGTGCCAGTGGGTTTAAGGCGGGGAACACCGGGGAGCTGTTTTTT | CASGFKAGNTGELFF | . | TRBJ2-2 | TRBV19 | .
TGTGCCAGCAGTTACTCCCTAGGGGATAGCTCCTACGAGCAGTACTTC | CASSYSLGDSSYEQYF | few | TRBJ2-7 | TRBV6-6 | .
TGTGCCAGCAGCGTAGCTGGTGGGGGCGGTAATGAAAAACTGTTTTTT | CASSVAGGGGNEKLFF | . | TRBJ1-4 | TRBV9 | .
TGTGCCAGCAGCAAGAGAAGAAACACCATATATTTT | CASSKRRNTIYF | few | TRBJ1-3 | TRBV21-1 | .
TGTGCCAGCAGCGTGTCGGTTGTTTTGGGGGGGACAGATACGCAGTATTTT | CASSVSVVLGGTDTQYF | few | TRBJ2-3 | TRBV9 | TRBD2
TGTGCCAGCAGCACCGGGACAGAATCTTACGAGCAGTACTTC | CASSTGTESYEQYF | few | TRBJ2-7 | TRBV7-9 | TRBD1
TGCAGTGCTAGCGGCCAAGAGACCCAGTACTTC | CSASGQETQYF | . | TRBJ2-5 | TRBV20-1 | .
TGTGCCAGCAGTCCAGAAGGGCGGAGGGACTACACCTTC | CASSPEGRRDYTF | few | TRBJ1-2 | TRBV6-4 | .
TGTGCCAGCAGTTTTACCGGGGAGTTCTATGGCTACACCTTC | CASSFTGEFYGYTF | few | TRBJ1-2 | TRBV2 | .
TGTGCCAGCAGCCACCTTCGACAGGGGGCGAACACCGGGGAGCTGTTTTTT | CASSHLRQGANTGELFF | few | TRBJ2-2 | TRBV4-2 | TRBD1
TGTGCCAGCTCACCGCAGACGGGGGAAAAACTGTTTTTT | CASSPQTGEKLFF | . | TRBJ1-4 | TRBV18 | .
TGTGCCAGTAGTGAAAGTGGAGGGTTTGGCAATGAGCAGTTCTTC | CASSESGGFGNEQFF | . | TRBJ2-1 | TRBV19 | .
TGTGCCAGCAGGCCGCAGGGTGGTCGGAACACCATATATTTT | CASRPQGGRNTIYF | . | TRBJ1-3 | TRBV27 | .
TGTGCCAGCAGACACATCCGGGACAACCAGGGGTACGAGCAGTACTTC | CASRHIRDNQGYEQYF | . | TRBJ2-7 | TRBV7-9 | .
TGTGCCAGCAGCTTAGACGGGCAGGGGGACACTGAAGCTTTCTTT | CASSLDGQGDTEAFF | . | TRBJ1-1 | TRBV7-8 | TRBD1
TGTCGCACTTGGAAGCAGGGGGGCAATGAGCAGTTCTTC | CRTWKQGGNEQFF | . | TRBJ2-1 | TRBV28 | .
TGTGCCAGCAGCAGAAGCTATGAGCAGTTCTTC | CASSRSYEQFF | . | TRBJ2-1 | TRBV7-2 | .
TGTGCCAGCAGTGACAGTTATAGCAATCAGCCCCAGCATTTT | CASSDSYSNQPQHF | few | TRBJ1-5 | TRBV2 | .
TGTGCCAGTAGTTTCCTTGGACAGGAAAATGAAAAACTGTTTTTT | CASSFLGQENEKLFF | . | TRBJ1-4 | TRBV19 | TRBD1
TGTGCCAGCAGCATCCGGGACTACCAAGAGACCCAGTACTTC | CASSIRDYQETQYF | few | TRBJ2-5 | TRBV5-6 | .
TGTGCCAGCGGACTAGCGGGGGACTCCTACGAGCAGTACTTC | CASGLAGDSYEQYF | . | TRBJ2-7 | TRBV10-3 | TRBD2
TGTGCCAGCAGCCCCAGCGGGGGGGCCACGGAGCTGTTTTTT | CASSPSGGATELFF | . | TRBJ2-2 | TRBV5-4 | TRBD2
TGCGCCAGCAGCTTGGCCACAGACATCTACGAGCAGTACTTC | CASSLATDIYEQYF | few | TRBJ2-7 | TRBV5-1 | .
TGTGCCAGCAGTTTATCGGTTCTGGGTGGCAGGGGAGTGGAGCAGTACTTC | CASSLSVLGGRGVEQYF | few | TRBJ2-7 | TRBV27 | .
TGTGCCTGGAGTGAACCACGGGATGAGCAGTTCTTC | CAWSEPRDEQFF | many | TRBJ2-1 | TRBV30 | .
TGTGCCAGCAGCAAACGGGGGACCGGCGAACAGTACTTC | CASSKRGTGEQYF | few | TRBJ2-7 | TRBV7-2 | .